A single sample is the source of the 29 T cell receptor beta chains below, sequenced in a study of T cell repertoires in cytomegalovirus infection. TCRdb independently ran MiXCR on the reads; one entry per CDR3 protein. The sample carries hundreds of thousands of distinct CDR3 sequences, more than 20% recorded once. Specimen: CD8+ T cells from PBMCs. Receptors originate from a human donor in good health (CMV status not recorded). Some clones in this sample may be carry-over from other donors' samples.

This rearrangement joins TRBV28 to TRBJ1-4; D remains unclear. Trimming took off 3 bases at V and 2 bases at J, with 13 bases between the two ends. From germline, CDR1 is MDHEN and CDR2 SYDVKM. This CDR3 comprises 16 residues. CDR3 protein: CASSLGRARTNEKLFF. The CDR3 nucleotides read TGTGCCAGCAGTTTGGGTAGGGCGAGGACTAATGAAAAACTGTTTTTT.

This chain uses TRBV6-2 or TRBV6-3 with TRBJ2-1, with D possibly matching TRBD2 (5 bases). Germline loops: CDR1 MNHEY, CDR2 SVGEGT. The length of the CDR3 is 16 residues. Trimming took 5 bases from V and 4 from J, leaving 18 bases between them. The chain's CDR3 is CASSKGPSTGYNEQFF. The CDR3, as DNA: TGTGCCAGCAGTAAAGGGCCTTCCACGGGGTACAATGAGCAGTTCTTC.

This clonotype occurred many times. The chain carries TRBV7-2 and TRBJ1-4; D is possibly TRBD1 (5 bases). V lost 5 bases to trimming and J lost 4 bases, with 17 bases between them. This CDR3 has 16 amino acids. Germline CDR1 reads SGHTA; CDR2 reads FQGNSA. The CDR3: CASSPSGRGINEKLFF. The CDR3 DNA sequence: TGTGCCAGCAGCCCCTCAGGGAGGGGAATTAATGAAAAACTGTTTTTT.

Here the CDR3 DNA reads TGCAGTGCTAGAGCGGCGGGGGGAAGCACAGATACGCAGTATTTT. Amino acids: CSARAAGGSTDTQYF. V and J are TRBV20-1 and TRBJ2-3, with 8 positions matching TRBD2. The length of the CDR3 is 15 residues. After removal of 1 base from V and 0 bases from J, the junction contained 3 bases not matched to a gene. Germline-derived CDR1 and CDR2 are DFQATT and SNEGSKA (reference sequence).

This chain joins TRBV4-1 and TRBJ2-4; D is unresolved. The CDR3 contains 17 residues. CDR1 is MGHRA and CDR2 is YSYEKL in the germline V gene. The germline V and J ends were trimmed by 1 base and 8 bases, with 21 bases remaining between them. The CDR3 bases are TGCGCCAGCAGCCAAGGCCTACTGCCTGCTCCTCTTGACATTCAGTACTTC. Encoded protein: CASSQGLLPAPLDIQYF.

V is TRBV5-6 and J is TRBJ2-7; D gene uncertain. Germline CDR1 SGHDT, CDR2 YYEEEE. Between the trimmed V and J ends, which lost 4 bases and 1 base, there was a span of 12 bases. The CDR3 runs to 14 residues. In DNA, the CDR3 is TGTGCCAGCAGCCCCGGACCCCTTTCCTACGAGCAGTACGTC. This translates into CASSPGPLSYEQYV.

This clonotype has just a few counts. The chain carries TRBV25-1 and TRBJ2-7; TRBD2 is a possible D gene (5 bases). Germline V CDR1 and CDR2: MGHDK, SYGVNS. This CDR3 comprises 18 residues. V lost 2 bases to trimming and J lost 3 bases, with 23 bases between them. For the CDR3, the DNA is TGTGCCAGCAGTGAAGGGTTCCCCCTCACGGGAAGAAGCTACGAGCAGTACTTC. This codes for CASSEGFPLTGRSYEQYF.

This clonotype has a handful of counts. The DNA for the CDR3 is TGTGCCAGCGAGAGCAGCCAATCTTATGGCTACACCTTC. Its protein product is CASESSQSYGYTF. The rearrangement uses TRBV28 and TRBJ1-2; no clear D gene. The CDR3 contains 13 residues. Germline assignment: CDR1 MDHEN and CDR2 SYDVKM. V was clipped by 8 bases and J by 5 bases, with 15 bases between them.

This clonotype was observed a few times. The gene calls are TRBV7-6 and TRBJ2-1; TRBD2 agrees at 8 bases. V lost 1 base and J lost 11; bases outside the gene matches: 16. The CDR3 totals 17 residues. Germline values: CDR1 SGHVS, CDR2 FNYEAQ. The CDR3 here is CASSLDVGRGVTRKQFF. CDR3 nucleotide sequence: TGTGCCAGCAGCTTAGACGTCGGGCGGGGGGTCACTCGGAAGCAGTTCTTC.

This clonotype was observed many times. CDR3 in amino acids: CASITGAGELFF. As DNA, the CDR3 is TGTGCCAGCATTACAGGGGCCGGGGAGCTGTTTTTT. The chain couples TRBV6-6 to TRBJ2-2, with 7 bases aligning to TRBD1. Germline loops: CDR1 MNHNY, CDR2 SVGAGI (reference sequence). The CDR3 has 12 amino acids. Losses at the gene ends were 7 bases for V and 6 bases for J; bases not matched to a gene: 2.

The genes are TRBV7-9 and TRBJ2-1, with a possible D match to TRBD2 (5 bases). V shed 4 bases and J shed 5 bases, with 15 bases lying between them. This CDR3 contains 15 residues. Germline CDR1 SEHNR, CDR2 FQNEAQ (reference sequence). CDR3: CASSSLVDLNNEQFF. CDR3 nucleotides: TGTGCCAGCAGCTCACTAGTGGACCTAAACAATGAGCAGTTCTTC.

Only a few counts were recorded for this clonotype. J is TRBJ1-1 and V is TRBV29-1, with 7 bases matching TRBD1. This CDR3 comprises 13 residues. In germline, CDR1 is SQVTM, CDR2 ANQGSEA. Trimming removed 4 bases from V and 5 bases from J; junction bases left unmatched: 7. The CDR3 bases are TGCAGCGTTGGAACAGGGGATGATACTGAAGCTTTCTTT. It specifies CSVGTGDDTEAFF.

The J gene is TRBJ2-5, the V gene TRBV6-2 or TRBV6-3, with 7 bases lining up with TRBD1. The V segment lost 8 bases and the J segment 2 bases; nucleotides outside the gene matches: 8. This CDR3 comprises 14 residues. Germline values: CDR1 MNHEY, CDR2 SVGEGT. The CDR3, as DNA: TGTGCCAGCCATGGGACAGCCTATCAAGAGACCCAGTACTTC. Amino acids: CASHGTAYQETQYF.

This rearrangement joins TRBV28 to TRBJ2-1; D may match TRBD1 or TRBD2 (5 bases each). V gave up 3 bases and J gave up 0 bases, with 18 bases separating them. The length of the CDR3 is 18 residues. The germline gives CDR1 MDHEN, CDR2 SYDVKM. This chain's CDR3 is CASSLYWVGESSYNEQFF. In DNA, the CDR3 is TGTGCCAGCAGTTTGTATTGGGTGGGGGAGAGCTCCTACAATGAGCAGTTCTTC.

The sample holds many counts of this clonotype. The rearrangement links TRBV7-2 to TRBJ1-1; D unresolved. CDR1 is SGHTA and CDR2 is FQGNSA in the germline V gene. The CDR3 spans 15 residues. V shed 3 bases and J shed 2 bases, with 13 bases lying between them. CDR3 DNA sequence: TGTGCCAGCAGCTTCATCTTGAACGGCAACACTGAAGCTTTCTTT. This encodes CASSFILNGNTEAFF.

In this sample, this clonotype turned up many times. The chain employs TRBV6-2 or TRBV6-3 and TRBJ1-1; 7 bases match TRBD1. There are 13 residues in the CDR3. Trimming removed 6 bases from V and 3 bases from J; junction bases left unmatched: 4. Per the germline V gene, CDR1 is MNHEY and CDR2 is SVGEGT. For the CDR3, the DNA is TGTGCCAGCAGGGGGACAGACTACACTGAAGCTTTCTTT. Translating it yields CASRGTDYTEAFF.

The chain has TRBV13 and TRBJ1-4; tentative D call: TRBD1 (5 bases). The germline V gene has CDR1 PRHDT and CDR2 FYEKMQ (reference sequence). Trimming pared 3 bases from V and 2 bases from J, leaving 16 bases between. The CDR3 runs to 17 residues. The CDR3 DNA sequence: TGTGCCAGCAGCTTTAACCGGGGCCTCGCGACTAATGAAAAACTGTTTTTT. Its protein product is CASSFNRGLATNEKLFF.

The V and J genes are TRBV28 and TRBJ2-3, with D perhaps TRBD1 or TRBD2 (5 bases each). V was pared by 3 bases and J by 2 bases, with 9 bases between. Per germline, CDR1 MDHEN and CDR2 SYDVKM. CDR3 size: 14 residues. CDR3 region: CASSLDGATDTQYF. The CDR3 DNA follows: TGTGCCAGCAGTTTGGACGGGGCCACAGATACGCAGTATTTT.

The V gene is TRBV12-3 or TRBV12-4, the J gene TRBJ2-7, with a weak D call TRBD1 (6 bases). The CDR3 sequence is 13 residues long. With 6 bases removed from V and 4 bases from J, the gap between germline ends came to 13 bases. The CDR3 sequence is CASSKGGPYEQYV. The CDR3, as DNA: TGTGCCAGCAGCAAAGGGGGACCATACGAGCAGTACGTC.

CDR3 coding DNA: TGTGCCAGCAGTGATAGTCAGCCCCAGCATTTT. Residues: CASSDSQPQHF. V and J are TRBV2 and TRBJ1-5; D call uncertain. Germline values: CDR1 SNHLY, CDR2 FYNNEI. The CDR3 is 11 amino acids. V was cut by 3 bases and J by 6 bases, with 3 bases left in between.

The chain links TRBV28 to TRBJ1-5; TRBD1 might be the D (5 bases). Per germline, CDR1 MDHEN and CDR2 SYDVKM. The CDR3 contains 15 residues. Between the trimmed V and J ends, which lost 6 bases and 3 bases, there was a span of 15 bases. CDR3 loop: CASSPGTAFNQPQHF. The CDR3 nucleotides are TGTGCCAGCAGCCCCGGGACGGCCTTCAATCAGCCCCAGCATTTT.

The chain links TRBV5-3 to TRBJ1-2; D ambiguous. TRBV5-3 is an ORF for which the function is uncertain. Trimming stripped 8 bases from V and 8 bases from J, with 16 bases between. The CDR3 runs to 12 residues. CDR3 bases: TGTGCCAGCAGCGAGGAAGGGTGGGGCTACACCTTC. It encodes CASSEEGWGYTF.

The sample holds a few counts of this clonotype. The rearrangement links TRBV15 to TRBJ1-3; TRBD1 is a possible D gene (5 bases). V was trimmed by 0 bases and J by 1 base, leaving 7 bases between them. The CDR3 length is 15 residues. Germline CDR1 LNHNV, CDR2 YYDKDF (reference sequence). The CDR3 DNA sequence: TGTGCCACCAGCAGAGATCCAGGGTCTGGAAACACCATATATTTT. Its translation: CATSRDPGSGNTIYF. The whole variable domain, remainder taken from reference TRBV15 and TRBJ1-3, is DAMVIQNPRYQVTQFGKPVTLSCSQTLNHNVMYWYQQKSSQAPKLLFHYYDKDFNNEADTPDNFQSRRPNTSFCFLDIRSPGLGDTAMYLCATSRDPGSGNTIYFGEGSWLTVV.

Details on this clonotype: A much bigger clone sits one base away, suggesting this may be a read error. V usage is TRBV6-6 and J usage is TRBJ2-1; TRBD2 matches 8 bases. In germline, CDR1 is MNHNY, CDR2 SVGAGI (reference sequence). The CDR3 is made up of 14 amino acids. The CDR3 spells CTSSPGLGENEQFF. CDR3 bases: TGTACCAGCAGTCCGGGACTAGGTGAGAATGAGCAGTTCTTC.

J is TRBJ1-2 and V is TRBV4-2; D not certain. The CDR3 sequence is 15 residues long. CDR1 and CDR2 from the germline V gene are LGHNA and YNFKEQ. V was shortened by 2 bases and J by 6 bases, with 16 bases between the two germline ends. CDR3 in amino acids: CASSQKFAEADGYTF. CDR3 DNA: TGTGCCAGCAGCCAAAAGTTTGCGGAAGCCGATGGCTACACCTTC.

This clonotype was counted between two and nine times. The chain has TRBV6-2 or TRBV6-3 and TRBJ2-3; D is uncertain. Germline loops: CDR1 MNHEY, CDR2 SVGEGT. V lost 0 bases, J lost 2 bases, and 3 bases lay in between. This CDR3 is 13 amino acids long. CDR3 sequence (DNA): TGTGCCAGCAGTTACTCGGCCACAGATACGCAGTATTTT. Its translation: CASSYSATDTQYF.

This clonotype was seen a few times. CDR3 region: CSVQGLTGRTDHNEQFF. As DNA, the CDR3 is TGCAGCGTGCAGGGCCTGACAGGGAGGACGGACCACAATGAGCAGTTCTTC. This chain links TRBV29-1 with TRBJ2-1, with D perhaps matching TRBD1 (7 bases). Trimming left V 6 bases short and J 5 bases short, with 26 bases between. The CDR3 totals 17 residues. Germline-derived CDR1 and CDR2 are SQVTM and ANQGSEA.

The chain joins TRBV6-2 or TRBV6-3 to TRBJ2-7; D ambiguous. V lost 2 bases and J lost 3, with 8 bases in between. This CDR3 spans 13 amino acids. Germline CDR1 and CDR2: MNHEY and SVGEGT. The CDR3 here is CASSYESYYEQYV. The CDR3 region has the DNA TGTGCCAGCAGTTACGAGAGTTACTACGAGCAGTACGTC.

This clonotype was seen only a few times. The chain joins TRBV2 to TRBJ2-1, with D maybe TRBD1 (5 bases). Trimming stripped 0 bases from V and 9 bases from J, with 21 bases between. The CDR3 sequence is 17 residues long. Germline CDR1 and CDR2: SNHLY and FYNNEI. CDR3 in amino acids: CASSEAEQGNWYSEQFF. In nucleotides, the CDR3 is TGTGCCAGCAGTGAAGCGGAGCAGGGTAATTGGTATAGTGAGCAGTTCTTC.